Listed here is a single T cell receptor (beta chain). Its antigen is not identified. The data originate from a study of T cell responses to AZD1222 COVID-19 vaccine. The V and J ends lost 3 bases and 5 bases respectively, with 20 bases between them. The CDR3 loop spans 16 amino acids. The germline CDR1 and CDR2 sequences are SGHRS and YFSETQ. Study results and caveats: Researchers took repertoire samples only after the peak T cell response had come. Spike was spanned by vaccine-associated CD4 TCRs, which were dominant at 160-218 and 743-854.

Sequenced by immunoSEQ multiplex PCR; TCRdb stores in-frame clones only, minus some. The data contain some 90,000 clones, less than 90% of them singletons. The chain links TRBV5-1 to TRBJ2-5; perhaps D is TRBD1 or TRBD2 (5 bases each). This TCR derives from an adult who received the AZD1222 COVID-19 vaccine. The source material was peripheral blood, sampled 28 days after the second AZD1222 dose. The CDR3 protein is CASSWYGTSGRETQYF. Here the CDR3 DNA reads TGCGCCAGCAGCTGGTACGGGACCTCCGGGCGGGAGACCCAGTACTTC.